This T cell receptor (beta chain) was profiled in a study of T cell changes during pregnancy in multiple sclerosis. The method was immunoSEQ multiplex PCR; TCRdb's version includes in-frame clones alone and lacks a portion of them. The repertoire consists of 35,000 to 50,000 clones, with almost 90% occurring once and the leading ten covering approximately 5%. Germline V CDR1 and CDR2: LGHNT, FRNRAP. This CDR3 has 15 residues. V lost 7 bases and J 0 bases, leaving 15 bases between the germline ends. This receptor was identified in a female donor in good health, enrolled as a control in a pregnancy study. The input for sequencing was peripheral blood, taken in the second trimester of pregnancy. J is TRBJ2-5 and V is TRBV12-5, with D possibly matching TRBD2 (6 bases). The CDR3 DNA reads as TGTGCTAGTGTTCCTAGCGACGTTTACCAAGAGACCCAGTACTTC. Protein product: CASVPSDVYQETQYF.